This TCR beta chain was identified during a study of blood T cells in healthy people across ages (dated by TCRdb to the mid-2010s). About the investigation overall: In model experiments, template switching captured roughly one uniquely barcoded TCR beta cDNA molecule for every two T cells. Donors were grouped into four age groups: young (average 16 years), middle-aged (39), aged (around 62) and long-lived (about 89). The study analyzed two additional independent replicas of 1 million unique cDNA reads from the same blood draw for two donors, one aged 18 to 30 and one aged 80 or older. To avoid experimental bias, donors of different ages were randomly spread across the sequencing lanes. Using deep sequencing normalized with unique cDNA molecular identifiers, the study measured how TCR beta repertoire diversity changes with age.

As regards this clonotype: The antigen this receptor binds is unknown. A junction end diverges from the germline sequence, so it may reflect a read error.

Libraries were prepared through 5' RACE. The listed sequencing device is Illumina HiSeq 2500. A second PCR of 7 to 11 cycles was performed with a sample-barcoded 5' primer and a J-beta primer mix. Each TCR beta cDNA molecule received a unique molecular identifier from a template-switch 5' adaptor carrying 12 random nucleotides. Each sample yielded at least 2.5 million CDR3-containing paired-end reads. The Mint cDNA synthesis kit, primed by a TRBC-specific oligonucleotide, was used to synthesize first-strand cDNA from all RNA. Following uracil-DNA glycosylase treatment, all cDNA underwent a first 18-cycle PCR with the universal primers M1SS and BC2_uni_R. As for the original processing: Each sample was normalized by randomly selecting 1 million high-quality reads, each carrying a distinct molecular identifier. Reads with shared molecular identifiers were discarded instead of being binned into consensus sequences. CDR3 identification, clonotype clustering and error correction used MiTCR with a Q25 quality threshold and the strictest error-elimination algorithm. Lower-bound total TCR beta diversity was estimated with a nonparametric unseen species model using Euler transformation. TCRdb passed the public sequencing reads through fastp at Q25 and MiXCR, retaining productive beta sequences. Identical CDR3 proteins give one entry, which carries the most common genes and DNA. It is TCRdb's table, rather than the study itself, that gives the V and J calls and clone size. Here the sample has hundreds of thousands of distinct CDR3 sequences; more than 40% occur a single time. The ten largest clones represent around a third of the sample.

The investigation overall reported the following: There was a strong correlation between observed TCR beta diversity and the percentage of naive T cells measured by flow cytometry. Estimates of total diversity from one million sequenced T cells were regarded as lower bounds and underestimates. As age increased, observed TCR beta diversity per million T cells dropped in a roughly linear way, and a significant reduction was already evident by age roughly 36. Compared with the aged group, more naive CD4+ T cells, fewer expanded clones and increased TCR diversity were shown by the long-lived group, suggesting age selection. Bulk unsorted PBMC profiling prevented conclusive comparison of naive and antigen-experienced compartments. Because donor CMV infection status was unknown, age-related changes in expanded clonotypes were potentially confounded.

Systemically healthy Caucasian individuals from Russia, some 40 in total and aged roughly 6 to 90 years, were included as donors. Each donor gave ten milliliters of peripheral blood, drawn into EDTA-treated Vacutainer tubes. Ficoll-Paque density-gradient centrifugation was used to isolate PBMCs, with at least 7 million obtained per sample. Total RNA, at least 5 micrograms per sample, was extracted from PBMCs with Trizol reagent. For every donor, flow cytometry on a PBMC aliquot measured the percentage of naive CD45RAhigh/CD27high T cells. Sequences were obtained from blood. The receptor was derived from a woman aged 55-69 years in good health.

CDR3 loop: CSGIGDSNEELFF. At the DNA level, the sequence is TGCAGCGGTATCGGGGACAGTAATGAAGAACTGTTTTTT. This chain joins TRBV29-1 to TRBJ1-4, with 7 bases in between that match TRBD1. CDR1 and CDR2 are read off the germline V gene as SQVTM and ANQGSEA. From the cysteine through the phenylalanine, the CDR3 covers 13 amino acids. The kept DNA is CDR3 alone, 39 bases in frame from the first base. The full variable domain, with segments outside the CDR3 supplied by the reference TRBV29-1 and TRBJ1-4 proteins, appears as SAVISQKPSRDICQRGTSLTIQCQVDSQVTMMFWYRQQPGQSLTLIATANQGSEATYESGFVIDKFPISRPNLTFSTLTVSNMSPEDSSIYLCSGIGDSNEELFFGSGTQLSVL.